This T cell receptor beta chain originates from a study of blood T cell repertoires in COVID-19. Assay used: immunoSEQ multiplex PCR; TCRdb lists only in-frame clones, some missing. The data contain more than 110,000 clones, 80% to 90% of them singletons. The CDR3 spans 15 residues. The J segment lost 2 bases and the V segment lost 6 bases, leaving 7 bases of the junction unmatched. Germline values: CDR1 MNHEY, CDR2 SMNVEV (reference sequence). The source is a woman aged 80 or over with acute or convalescent COVID-19. This sequence joins TRBV27 and TRBJ1-3, with 7 bases aligning to TRBD1. Sequencing input: peripheral blood. CDR3 region: CASSQTGSPGNTIYF. DNA for the CDR3: TGTGCCAGCAGCCAGACAGGGAGCCCTGGAAACACCATATATTTT.